This TCR beta chain was found in a study of T cell responses to AZD1222 COVID-19 vaccine. Study background: Pooled samples include second doses given at about 4 or 12 weeks. Overall study results and limits: Spike-wide coverage was observed for vaccine-associated CD4 TCRs, with dominant responses at 160-218 and 743-854.

Produced via immunoSEQ multiplex PCR; TCRdb's table is partial and in-frame only. The sample yields about 180,000 clones, around 87% seen once. Regarding this clone: Its antigen is still unknown.

Germline CDR1 SGHRS, CDR2 YFSETQ. Trimming removed 0 bases at V and 3 bases at J, with 13 bases between. CDR3 size: 15 residues. The specimen was peripheral blood, collected on day 0 of AZD1222 vaccination. The rearrangement links TRBV5-1 to TRBJ2-7; D unclear. This receptor was taken from an adult in good health. DNA of the CDR3: TGCGCCAGCAGCTTGGGGGCTATCAGGAACTACGAGCAGTACTTC. Translated, it gives CASSLGAIRNYEQYF.